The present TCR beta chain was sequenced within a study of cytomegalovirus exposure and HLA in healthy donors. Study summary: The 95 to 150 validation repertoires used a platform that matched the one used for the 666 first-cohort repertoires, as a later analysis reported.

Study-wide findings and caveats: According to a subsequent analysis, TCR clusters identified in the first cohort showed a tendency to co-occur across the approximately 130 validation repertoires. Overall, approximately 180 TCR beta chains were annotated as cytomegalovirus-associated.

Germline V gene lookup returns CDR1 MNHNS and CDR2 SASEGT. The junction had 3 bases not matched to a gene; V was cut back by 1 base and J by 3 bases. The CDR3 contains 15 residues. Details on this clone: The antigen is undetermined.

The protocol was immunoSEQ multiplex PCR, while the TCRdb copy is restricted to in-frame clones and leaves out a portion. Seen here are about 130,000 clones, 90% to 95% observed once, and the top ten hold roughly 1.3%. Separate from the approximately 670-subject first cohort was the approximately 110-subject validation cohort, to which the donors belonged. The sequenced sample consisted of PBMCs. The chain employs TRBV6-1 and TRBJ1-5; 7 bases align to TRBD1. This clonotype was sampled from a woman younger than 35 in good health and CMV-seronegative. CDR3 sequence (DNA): TGTGCCAGCAGTGAAGACAGGGGTGCCAATCAGCCCCAGCATTTT. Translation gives CASSEDRGANQPQHF.